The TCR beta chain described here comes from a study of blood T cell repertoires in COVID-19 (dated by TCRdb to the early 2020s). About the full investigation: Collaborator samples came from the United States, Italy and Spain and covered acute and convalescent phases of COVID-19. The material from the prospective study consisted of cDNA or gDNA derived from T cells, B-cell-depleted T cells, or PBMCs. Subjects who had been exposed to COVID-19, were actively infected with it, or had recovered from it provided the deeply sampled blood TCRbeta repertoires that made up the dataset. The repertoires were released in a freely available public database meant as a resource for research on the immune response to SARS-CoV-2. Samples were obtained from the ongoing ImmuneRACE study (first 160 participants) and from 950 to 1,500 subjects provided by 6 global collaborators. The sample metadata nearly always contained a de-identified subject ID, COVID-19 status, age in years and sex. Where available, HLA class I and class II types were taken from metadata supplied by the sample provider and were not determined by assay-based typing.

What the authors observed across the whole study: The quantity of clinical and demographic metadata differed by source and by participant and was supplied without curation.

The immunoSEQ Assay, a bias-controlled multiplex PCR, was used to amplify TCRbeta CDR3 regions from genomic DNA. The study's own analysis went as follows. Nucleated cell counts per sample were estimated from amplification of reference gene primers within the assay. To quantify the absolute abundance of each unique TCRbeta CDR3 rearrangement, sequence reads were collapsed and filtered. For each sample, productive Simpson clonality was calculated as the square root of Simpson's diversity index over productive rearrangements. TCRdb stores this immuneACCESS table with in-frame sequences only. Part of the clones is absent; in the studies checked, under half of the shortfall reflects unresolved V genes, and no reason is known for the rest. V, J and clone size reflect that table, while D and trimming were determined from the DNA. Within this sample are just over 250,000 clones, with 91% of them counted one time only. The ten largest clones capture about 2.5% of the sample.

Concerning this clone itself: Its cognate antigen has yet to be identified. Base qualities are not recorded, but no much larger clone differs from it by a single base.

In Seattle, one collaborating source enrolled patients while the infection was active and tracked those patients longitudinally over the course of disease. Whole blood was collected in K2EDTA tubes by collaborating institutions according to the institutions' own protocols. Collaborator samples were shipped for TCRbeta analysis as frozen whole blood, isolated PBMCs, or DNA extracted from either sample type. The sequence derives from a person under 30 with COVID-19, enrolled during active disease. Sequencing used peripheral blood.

The CDR3 reads as follows: CASSSTTGQVSYEQYF. The DNA is as follows: TGTGCCAGCAGCTCAACGACGGGACAGGTATCCTACGAGCAGTACTTC. The rearrangement joined TRBV7-9 to TRBJ2-7; TRBD1 agrees with 8 junctional bases. At the junction V is shortened by 4 bases and J by 1 base; bases outside the gene matches: 9. From a lookup of the germline V gene (reference sequence), CDR1 and CDR2 are SEHNR and FQNEAQ. The CDR3 sequence holds 16 residues, the cysteine and phenylalanine included. Left in the record is the CDR3 DNA by itself, 48 bases read in frame from the first base.